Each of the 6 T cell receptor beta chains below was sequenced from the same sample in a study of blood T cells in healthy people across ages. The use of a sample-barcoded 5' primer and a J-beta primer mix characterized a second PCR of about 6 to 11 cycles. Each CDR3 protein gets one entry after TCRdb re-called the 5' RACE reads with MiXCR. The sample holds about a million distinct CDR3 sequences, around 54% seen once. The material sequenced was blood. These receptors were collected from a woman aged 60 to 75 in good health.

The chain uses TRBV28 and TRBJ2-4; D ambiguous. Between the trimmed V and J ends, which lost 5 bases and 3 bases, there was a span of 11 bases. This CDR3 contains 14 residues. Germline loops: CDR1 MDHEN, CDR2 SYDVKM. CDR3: CASSKMAGKNIQYF. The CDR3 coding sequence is TGTGCCAGCAGTAAGATGGCCGGCAAAAACATTCAGTACTTC.

DNA for the CDR3: TGTGCCAGCGGGACGTCGACCTACGAGCAGTTCTTC. It yields the protein CASGTSTYEQFF. The V call is TRBV6-1, the J call TRBJ2-1, with D perhaps assigned TRBD1 or TRBD2 (5 bases each). The germline V gene encodes CDR1 MNHNS and CDR2 SASEGT. This CDR3 contains 12 residues. Trimming removed 8 bases from V and 10 bases from J, with 15 bases in between.

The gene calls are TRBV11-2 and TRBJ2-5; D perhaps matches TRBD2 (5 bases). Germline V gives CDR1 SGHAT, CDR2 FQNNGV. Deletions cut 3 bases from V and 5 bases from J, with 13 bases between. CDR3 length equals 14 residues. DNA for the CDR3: TGTGCCAGCAGCTTGATTGGGAGCCACGAGACCCAGTACTTC. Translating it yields CASSLIGSHETQYF.

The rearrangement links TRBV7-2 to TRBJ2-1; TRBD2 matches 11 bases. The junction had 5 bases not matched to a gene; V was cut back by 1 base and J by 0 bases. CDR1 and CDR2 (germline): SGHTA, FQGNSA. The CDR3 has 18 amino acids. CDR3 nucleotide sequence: TGTGCCAGCAGCTTAGGGCTAGCGGGAGGCCCCTCCTACAATGAGCAGTTCTTC. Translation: CASSLGLAGGPSYNEQFF.

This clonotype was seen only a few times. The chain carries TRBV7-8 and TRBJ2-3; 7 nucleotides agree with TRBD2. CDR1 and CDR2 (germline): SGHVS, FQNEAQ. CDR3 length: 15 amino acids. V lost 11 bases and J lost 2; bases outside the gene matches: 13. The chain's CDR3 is CACREAGSYTDTQYF. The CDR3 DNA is TGTGCCTGCCGGGAGGCGGGATCTTACACAGATACGCAGTATTTT.

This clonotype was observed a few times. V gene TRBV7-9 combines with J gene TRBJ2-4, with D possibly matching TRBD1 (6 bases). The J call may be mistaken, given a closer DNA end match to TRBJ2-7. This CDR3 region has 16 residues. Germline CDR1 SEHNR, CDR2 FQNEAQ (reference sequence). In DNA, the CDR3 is TGTGCCAGCAGCGGAAGAGGTCGGCAGGGGTTCAACGAGCAGTACTTC. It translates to CASSGRGRQGFNEQYF.